Listed below are T cell receptor beta chains from one sample, sequenced in a study of blood T cells in healthy people across ages. TCRdb recomputed calls from the 5' RACE reads with MiXCR, one row per CDR3 protein. Of nearly 800,000 distinct CDR3 sequences listed, 20% to 30% were seen once; the top ten hold approximately 3.7%. These sequences were also reported in another study, on T cells of mothers and their children.

Sequenced material: blood. All receptors come from a boy between 10 and 17 years old in good health. CDR3s include the opening cysteine and the closing phenylalanine or tryptophan. The D gene is left open where the match is weak. Clone size is given for some rows only: seen once, a few or many times, or a class if the clone is expanded.

CASRLTSGKYEQYF,TGCGCCAGCAGATTGACTAGCGGGAAATACGAGCAGTACTTC,TRBV5-1,-,TRBD2,TRBJ2-7
CSVETDSTDTQYF,TGCAGCGTTGAAACGGACAGCACAGATACGCAGTATTTT,TRBV29-1,-,-,TRBJ2-3
CSVGGQGGLYEQYF,TGCAGCGTTGGGGGGCAGGGCGGTCTCTACGAGCAGTACTTC,TRBV29-1,once,-,TRBJ2-7
CASSSDRDKNIQYF,TGTGCCAGCAGCTCCGACAGGGACAAAAACATTCAGTACTTC,TRBV7-9,few,TRBD1,TRBJ2-4
CASSYSREFQYF,TGTGCCAGCAGTTACTCGCGGGAATTCCAGTATTTT,TRBV6-6,-,-,TRBJ2-3
CASSLGARVHGYTF,TGTGCCAGCAGTTTAGGGGCGCGGGTTCATGGCTACACCTTC,TRBV28,many,-,TRBJ1-2
CASSFAGGELSDTQYF,TGTGCCAGCAGCTTCGCGGGGGGCGAGCTCTCAGATACGCAGTATTTT,TRBV7-9,-,TRBD2,TRBJ2-3
CASSLEGGELFF,TGCGCCAGCAGCTTGGAAGGAGGGGAGCTGTTTTTT,TRBV5-1,-,-,TRBJ2-2
CATSGEQGSHYEQYF,TGTGCCACCAGCGGGGAACAGGGTAGTCACTACGAGCAGTACTTC,TRBV15,few,-,TRBJ2-7
CASSQDTSVAYEQYF,TGCGCCAGCAGCCAAGATACTAGCGTGGCCTACGAGCAGTACTTC,TRBV4-1,few,TRBD2,TRBJ2-7
CASSFSGSGNEQFF,TGTGCCAGCAGCTTCTCGGGGAGCGGCAATGAGCAGTTCTTC,TRBV7-2,few,-,TRBJ2-1
CASRDRGRTGELFF,TGCGCCAGCCGGGACAGGGGGAGAACCGGGGAGCTGTTTTTT,TRBV5-1,few,TRBD1,TRBJ2-2
CASSSMGGGGETQYF,TGTGCCAGCAGCTCCATGGGCGGAGGGGGAGAGACCCAGTACTTC,TRBV7-2,few,-,TRBJ2-5
CSVEGGKYEQFF,TGCAGCGTTGAAGGGGGGAAATATGAGCAGTTCTTC,TRBV29-1,few,-,TRBJ2-1
CATSVSGRSYNEQFF,TGTGCCACCAGTGTTAGCGGGAGGAGCTACAATGAGCAGTTCTTC,TRBV24-1,-,TRBD2,TRBJ2-1
CSATWAGFYEQYF,TGCAGTGCTACTTGGGCAGGGTTCTACGAGCAGTACTTC,TRBV20-1,many,-,TRBJ2-7
CASSYITNEQFF,TGTGCCAGCAGTTACATTACTAATGAGCAGTTCTTC,TRBV6-2/TRBV6-3,few,-,TRBJ2-1
CASSHLHHTEAFF,TGTGCCAGCAGCCATCTACACCACACTGAAGCTTTCTTT,TRBV14,few,-,TRBJ1-1
CASSFPGGASGANVLTF,TGTGCCAGCAGCTTCCCAGGGGGGGCGTCTGGGGCCAACGTCCTGACTTTC,TRBV11-1,-,-,TRBJ2-6
CASSFPRDSMSKNIQYF,TGTGCCAGCAGCTTCCCGCGGGACTCAATGTCCAAAAACATTCAGTACTTC,TRBV7-6,-,-,TRBJ2-4
CASAQAGELFF,TGTGCCAGCGCTCAGGCCGGGGAGCTGTTTTTT,TRBV14,-,-,TRBJ2-2
CASRGGVEETQYF,TGTGCCAGCCGGGGGGGGGTCGAAGAGACCCAGTACTTC,TRBV3-1,few,TRBD2,TRBJ2-5
CASSRTGVGEKLFF,TGCGCCAGCAGCCGGACAGGGGTGGGCGAAAAACTGTTTTTT,TRBV5-1,-,TRBD1,TRBJ1-4
CASSEIRAGVLGDEQYF,TGTGCCAGCAGTGAGATTCGGGCGGGGGTTCTTGGGGACGAGCAGTACTTC,TRBV2,-,TRBD2,TRBJ2-7
CAIRGFDNEQFF,TGTGCAATCAGGGGATTTGACAATGAGCAGTTCTTC,TRBV10-3,few,-,TRBJ2-1
CASSQPGQGSYNEQFF,TGCGCCAGCAGCCAACCGGGACAGGGCTCCTACAATGAGCAGTTCTTC,TRBV4-1,few,TRBD1,TRBJ2-1
CASSSPRGRGTQYF,TGTGCCAGCAGTTCCCCTCGAGGGCGGGGTACCCAGTACTTC,TRBV7-9,-,-,TRBJ2-5
CASSQEAVVGKTGELFF,TGCGCCAGCAGCCAAGAGGCGGTGGTTGGGAAAACCGGGGAGCTGTTTTTT,TRBV4-3,-,-,TRBJ2-2
CASSGDYEQYF,TGCGCCAGCAGTGGTGACTACGAGCAGTACTTC,TRBV10-2,few,-,TRBJ2-7
CASSLGGQGDQPQHF,TGTGCCAGCAGCCTGGGGGGGCAAGGGGATCAGCCCCAGCATTTT,TRBV28,-,-,TRBJ1-5
CATSTGEYNEQFF,TGTGCCACGTCGACAGGAGAGTACAATGAACAGTTCTTC,TRBV12-3/TRBV12-4,-,-,TRBJ2-1
CASSGLLVGSYNEQFF,TGTGCCAGCAGCGGGCTCCTAGTTGGGTCCTACAATGAGCAGTTCTTC,TRBV9,-,-,TRBJ2-1
CASSEQVTDEQYF,TGTGCCAGCAGCGAACAGGTTACCGACGAGCAGTACTTC,TRBV7-2,-,-,TRBJ2-7
CASSPMGQGAVMNTEAFF,TGTGCCAGCAGTCCCATGGGACAGGGGGCGGTCATGAACACTGAAGCTTTCTTT,TRBV12-3/TRBV12-4,once,TRBD1,TRBJ1-1
CASSIGQGLLSTNEKLFF,TGTGCCAGTAGTATCGGGCAGGGACTACTATCAACTAATGAAAAACTGTTTTTT,TRBV19,-,-,TRBJ1-4